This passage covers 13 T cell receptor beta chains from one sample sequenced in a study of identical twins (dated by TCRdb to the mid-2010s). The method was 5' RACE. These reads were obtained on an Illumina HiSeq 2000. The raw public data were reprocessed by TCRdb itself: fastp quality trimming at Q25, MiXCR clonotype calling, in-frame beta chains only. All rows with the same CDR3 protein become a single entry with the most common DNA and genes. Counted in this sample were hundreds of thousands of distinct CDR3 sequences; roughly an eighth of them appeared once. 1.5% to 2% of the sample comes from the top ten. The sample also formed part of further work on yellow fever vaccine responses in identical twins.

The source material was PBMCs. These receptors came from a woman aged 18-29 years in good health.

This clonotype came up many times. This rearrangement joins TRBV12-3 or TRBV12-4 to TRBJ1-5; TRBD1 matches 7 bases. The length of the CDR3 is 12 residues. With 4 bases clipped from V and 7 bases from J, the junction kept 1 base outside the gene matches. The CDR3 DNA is TGTGCCAGCAGTTCACAGGGGCAGCCCCAGCATTTT. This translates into CASSSQGQPQHF.

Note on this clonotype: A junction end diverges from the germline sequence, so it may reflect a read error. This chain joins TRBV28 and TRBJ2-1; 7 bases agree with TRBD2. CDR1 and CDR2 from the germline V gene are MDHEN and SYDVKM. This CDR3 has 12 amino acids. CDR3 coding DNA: TGTGCCAGCAGTAAACGCCGGACTAGTCTTGTCTTC. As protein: CASSKRRTSLVF.

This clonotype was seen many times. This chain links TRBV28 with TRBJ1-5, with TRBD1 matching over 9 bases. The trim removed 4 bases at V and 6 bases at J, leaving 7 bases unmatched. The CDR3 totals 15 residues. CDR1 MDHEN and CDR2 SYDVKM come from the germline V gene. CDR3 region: CASSSTGTGIQPQHF. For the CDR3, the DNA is TGTGCCAGCAGTTCTACCGGGACAGGGATTCAGCCCCAGCATTTT.

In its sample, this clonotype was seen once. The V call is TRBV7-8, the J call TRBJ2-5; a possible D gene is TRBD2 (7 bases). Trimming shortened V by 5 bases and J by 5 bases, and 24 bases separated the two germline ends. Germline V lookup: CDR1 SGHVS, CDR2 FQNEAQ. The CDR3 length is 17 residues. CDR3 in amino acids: CASSLREHRGGIETQYF. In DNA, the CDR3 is TGTGCCAGCAGCCTAAGGGAGCATAGGGGGGGTATTGAGACCCAGTACTTC.

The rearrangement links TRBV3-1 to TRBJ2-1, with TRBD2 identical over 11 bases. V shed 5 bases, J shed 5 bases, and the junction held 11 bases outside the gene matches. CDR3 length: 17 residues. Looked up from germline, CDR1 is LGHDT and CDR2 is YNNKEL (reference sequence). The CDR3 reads CASSKHPSGRTNNEQFF. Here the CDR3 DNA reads TGTGCCAGCAGCAAGCACCCTAGCGGGAGGACTAACAATGAGCAGTTCTTC.

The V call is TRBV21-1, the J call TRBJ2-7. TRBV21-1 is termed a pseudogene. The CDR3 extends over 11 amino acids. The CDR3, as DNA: TGTGCCAGCAGCTTGCACTACGAGCAGTACGTC. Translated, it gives CASSLHYEQYV.

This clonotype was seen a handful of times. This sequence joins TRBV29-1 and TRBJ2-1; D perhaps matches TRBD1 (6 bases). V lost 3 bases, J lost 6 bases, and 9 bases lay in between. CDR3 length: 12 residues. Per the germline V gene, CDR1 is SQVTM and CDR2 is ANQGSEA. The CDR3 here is CSVERTVNEQFF. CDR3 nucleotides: TGCAGCGTTGAGAGGACAGTCAATGAGCAGTTCTTC.

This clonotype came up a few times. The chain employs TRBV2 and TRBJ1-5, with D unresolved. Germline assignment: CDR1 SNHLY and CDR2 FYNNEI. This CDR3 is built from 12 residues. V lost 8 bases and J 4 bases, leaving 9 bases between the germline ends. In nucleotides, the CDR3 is TGTGCCAGCCAGCCGATTAATCAGCCCCAGCATTTT. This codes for CASQPINQPQHF.

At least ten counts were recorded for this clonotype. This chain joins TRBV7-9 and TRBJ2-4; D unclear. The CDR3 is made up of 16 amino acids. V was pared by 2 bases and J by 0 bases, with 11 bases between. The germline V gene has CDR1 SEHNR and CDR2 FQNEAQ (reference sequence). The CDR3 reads CASSLSPGLAKNIQYF. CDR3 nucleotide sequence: TGTGCCAGCAGCTTATCGCCGGGCCTAGCCAAAAACATTCAGTACTTC.

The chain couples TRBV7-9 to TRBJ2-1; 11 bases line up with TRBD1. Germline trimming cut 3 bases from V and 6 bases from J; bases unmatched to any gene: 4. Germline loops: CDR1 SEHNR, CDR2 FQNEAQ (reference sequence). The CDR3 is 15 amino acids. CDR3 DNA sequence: TGTGCCAGCAGCTTTTCCGGGACAGGGGGCAATGAGCAGTTCTTC. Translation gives CASSFSGTGGNEQFF. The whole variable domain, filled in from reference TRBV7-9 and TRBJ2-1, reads DTGVSQNPRHKITKRGQNVTFRCDPISEHNRLYWYRQTLGQGPEFLTYFQNEAQLEKSRLLSDRFSAERPKGSFSTLEIQRTEQGDSAMYLCASSFSGTGGNEQFFGPGTRLTVL.

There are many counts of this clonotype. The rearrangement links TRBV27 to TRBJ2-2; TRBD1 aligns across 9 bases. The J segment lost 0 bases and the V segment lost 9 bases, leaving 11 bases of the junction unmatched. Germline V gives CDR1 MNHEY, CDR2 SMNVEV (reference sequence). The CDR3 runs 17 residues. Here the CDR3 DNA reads TGTGCCAGGCTGCCGGGACAGGGCCGTCCGAACACCGGGGAGCTGTTTTTT. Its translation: CARLPGQGRPNTGELFF.

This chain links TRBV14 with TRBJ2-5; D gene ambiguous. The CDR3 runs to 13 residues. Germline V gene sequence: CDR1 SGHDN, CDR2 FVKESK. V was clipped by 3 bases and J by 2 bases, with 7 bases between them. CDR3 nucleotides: TGTGCCAGCAGCCAGCAACCTCAAGAGACCCAGTACTTC. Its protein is CASSQQPQETQYF.

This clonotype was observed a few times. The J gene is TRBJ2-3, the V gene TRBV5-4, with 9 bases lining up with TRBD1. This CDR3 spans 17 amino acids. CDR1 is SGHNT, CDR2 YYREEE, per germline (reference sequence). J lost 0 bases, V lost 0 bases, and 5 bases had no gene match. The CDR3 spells CASSLGDRAKSTDTQYF. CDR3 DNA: TGTGCCAGCAGCTTGGGGGACAGGGCGAAAAGCACAGATACGCAGTATTTT. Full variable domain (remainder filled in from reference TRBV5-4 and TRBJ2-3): ETGVTQSPTHLIKTRGQQVTLRCSSQSGHNTVSWYQQALGQGPQFIFQYYREEENGRGNFPPRFSGLQFPNYSSELNVNALELDDSALYLCASSLGDRAKSTDTQYFGPGTRLTVL.